This T cell receptor (beta chain) appears in the sequencing data of a study of PD-1 blockade in classical Hodgkin lymphoma. Note on this clone: Its antigen is currently unknown.

Method: immunoSEQ multiplex PCR; TCRdb's copy keeps in-frame clones and lacks some. The repertoire holds 90,000 to 110,000 clones, with about 92% as singletons. Points from the study as a whole: After ASCT, patients who started nivolumab under 1 year later were excluded. It was reported that newly diagnosed patients had less baseline TCR diversity than healthy donors.

Time point defined: cycle 4 day 1 (C4D1), after 6 weeks of nivolumab. Every one of the patients relapsed after autologous stem cell transplantation (brentuximab vedotin exposure was variable). Germline loops: CDR1 SGHNT, CDR2 YENEEA. The CDR3 is 13 residues long. V lost 5 bases and J lost 6, with 14 bases in between. The chain joins TRBV11-3 to TRBJ2-7; no clear D gene. This clonotype was sampled from a human donor with classical Hodgkin lymphoma. Material: peripheral blood mononuclear cells (PBMCs), obtained before the fourth cycle of nivolumab. The CDR3 protein is CASSLVVSSEQYF. The CDR3 DNA reads TGTGCCAGCAGCCTCGTCGTCAGCAGCGAGCAGTACTTC.